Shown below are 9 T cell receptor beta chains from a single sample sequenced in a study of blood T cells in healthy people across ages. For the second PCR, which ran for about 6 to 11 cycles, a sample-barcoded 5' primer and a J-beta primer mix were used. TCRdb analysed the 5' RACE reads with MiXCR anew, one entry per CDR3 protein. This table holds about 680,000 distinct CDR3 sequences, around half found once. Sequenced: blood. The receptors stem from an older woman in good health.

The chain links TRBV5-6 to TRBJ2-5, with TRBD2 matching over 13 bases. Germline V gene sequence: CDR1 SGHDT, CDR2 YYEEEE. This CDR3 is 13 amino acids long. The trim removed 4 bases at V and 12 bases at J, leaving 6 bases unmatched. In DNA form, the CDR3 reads TGTGCCAGCAGCCGACGGACTAGCGGGAGAAAGTACTTC. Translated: CASSRRTSGRKYF.

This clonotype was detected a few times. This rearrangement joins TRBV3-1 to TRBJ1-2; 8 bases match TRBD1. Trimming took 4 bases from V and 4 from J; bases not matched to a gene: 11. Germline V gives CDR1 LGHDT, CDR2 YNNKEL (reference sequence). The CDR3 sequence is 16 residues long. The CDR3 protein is CASSLKDRERSYGYTF. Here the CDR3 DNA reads TGTGCCAGCAGCCTAAAGGACAGGGAACGGAGCTATGGCTACACCTTC.

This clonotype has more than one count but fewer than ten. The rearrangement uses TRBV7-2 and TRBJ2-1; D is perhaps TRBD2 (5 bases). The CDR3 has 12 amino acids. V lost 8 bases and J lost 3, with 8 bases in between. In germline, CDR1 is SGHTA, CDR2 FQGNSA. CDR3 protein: CASGEFYNEQFF. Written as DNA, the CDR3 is TGTGCCAGCGGGGAGTTCTACAATGAGCAGTTCTTC.

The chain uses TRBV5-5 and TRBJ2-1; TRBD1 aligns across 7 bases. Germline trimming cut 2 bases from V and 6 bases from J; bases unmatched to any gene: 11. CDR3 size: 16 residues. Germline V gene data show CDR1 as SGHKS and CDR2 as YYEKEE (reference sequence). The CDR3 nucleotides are TGTGCCAGCAGCTTAGGGATCGGGACAGTTACCAATGAGCAGTTCTTC. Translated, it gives CASSLGIGTVTNEQFF.

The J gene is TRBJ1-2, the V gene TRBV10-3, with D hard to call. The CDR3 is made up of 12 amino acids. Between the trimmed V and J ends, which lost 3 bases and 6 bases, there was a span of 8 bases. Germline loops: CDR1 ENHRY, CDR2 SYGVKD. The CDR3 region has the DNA TGTGCCATCAGTGATAACGATGATGGCTACACCTTC. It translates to CAISDNDDGYTF.

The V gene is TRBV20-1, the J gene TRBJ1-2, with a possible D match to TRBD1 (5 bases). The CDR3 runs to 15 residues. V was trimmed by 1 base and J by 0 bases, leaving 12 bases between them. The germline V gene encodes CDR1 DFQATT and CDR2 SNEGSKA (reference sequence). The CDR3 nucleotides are TGCAGTGCTAGAGGGTATGGGGGACCTAACTATGGCTACACCTTC. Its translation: CSARGYGGPNYGYTF.

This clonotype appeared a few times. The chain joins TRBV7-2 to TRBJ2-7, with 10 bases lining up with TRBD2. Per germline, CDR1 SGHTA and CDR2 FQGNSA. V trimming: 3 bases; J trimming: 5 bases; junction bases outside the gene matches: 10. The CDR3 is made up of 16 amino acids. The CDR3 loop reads CASSFSEREGRNEQYF. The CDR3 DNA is TGTGCCAGCAGCTTTTCAGAGCGGGAGGGCCGAAACGAGCAGTACTTC. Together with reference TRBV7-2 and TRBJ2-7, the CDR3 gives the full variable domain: GAGVSQSPSNKVTEKGKDVELRCDPISGHTALYWYRQSLGQGLEFLIYFQGNSAPDKSGLPSDRFSAERTGGSVSTLTIQRTQQEDSAVYLCASSFSEREGRNEQYFGPGTRLTVT.

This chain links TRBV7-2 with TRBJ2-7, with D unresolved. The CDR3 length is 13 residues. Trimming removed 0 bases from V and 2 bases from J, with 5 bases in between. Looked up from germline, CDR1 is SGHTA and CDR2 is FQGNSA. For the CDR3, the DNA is TGTGCCAGCAGCTTAGCCTGGCCCTACGAGCAGTACTTC. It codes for CASSLAWPYEQYF.

CDR3 protein: CASSVLGDYEQYF. The CDR3 region has the DNA TGCGCCAGCAGCGTGCTAGGGGACTACGAGCAGTACTTC. The chain couples TRBV5-1 to TRBJ2-4; D is perhaps TRBD1 (5 bases). With the DNA end fitting TRBJ2-7 better, the J assignment may be wrong. The length of the CDR3 is 13 residues. Germline V gene sequence: CDR1 SGHRS, CDR2 YFSETQ.